These 15 T cell receptor beta chains originate from one sample sequenced in a study of cytotoxic CD8 clonotypes in ibrutinib-treated CLL. Assay: immunoSEQ multiplex PCR; the TCRdb copy retains only in-frame clones and omits some. The sample shows about 120,000 clones, approximately 56% of them seen only once. This material consisted of PBMCs, taken after 24 months of ibrutinib treatment. Receptor source: a human donor with chronic lymphocytic leukemia.

V and J are TRBV30 and TRBJ1-2; perhaps TRBD1 as D (5 bases). CDR3 length equals 14 residues. Germline CDR1 is GTSNPN and CDR2 is SVGIG (reference sequence). V was clipped by 3 bases and J by 7 bases, with 18 bases between them. CDR3 sequence (DNA): TGTGCCTGGAGCCGTACCGGGGGGAGCTTTGGCTACACCTTC. Its translation: CAWSRTGGSFGYTF.

In its sample, this clone was seen a few times. This sequence joins TRBV5-1 and TRBJ2-7; D unresolved. Trimming left V 2 bases short and J 7 bases short, with 13 bases between. The CDR3 consists of 13 residues. The germline V gene has CDR1 SGHRS and CDR2 YFSETQ. The CDR3 spells CASSLGPFGEQYF. CDR3 in DNA: TGCGCCAGCAGCTTAGGACCGTTCGGGGAGCAGTACTTC.

This sequence joins TRBV19 and TRBJ2-3; 9 bases match TRBD1. V trimming: 4 bases; J trimming: 0 bases; junction bases outside the gene matches: 5. CDR1 LNHDA and CDR2 SQIVND come from the germline V gene (reference sequence). The CDR3 length is 16 residues. The CDR3 is CASSRTGGVSTDTQYF. Written as DNA, the CDR3 is TGTGCCAGTAGTAGAACAGGGGGCGTTAGCACAGATACGCAGTATTTT.

This rearrangement joins TRBV27 to TRBJ1-6; D is unresolved. V was pared by 4 bases and J by 6 bases, with 7 bases between. Germline loops: CDR1 MNHEY, CDR2 SMNVEV (reference sequence). The CDR3 is made up of 13 amino acids. CDR3 nucleotides: TGTGCCAGCAGTTGGACTATTAATTCACCCCTCCACTTT. It is translated as CASSWTINSPLHF.

The chain carries TRBV7-3 and TRBJ2-1; D possibly matches TRBD1 or TRBD2 (6 bases each). Trimming stripped 1 base from V and 0 bases from J, with 10 bases between. CDR1 SGHTA and CDR2 FQGTGA come from the germline V gene. CDR3 length: 16 residues. CDR3 region: CASSLNGGASYNEQFF. CDR3 nucleotide sequence: TGTGCCAGCAGCTTAAACGGGGGCGCCTCCTACAATGAGCAGTTCTTC.

V usage is TRBV9 and J usage is TRBJ2-2; TRBD1 matches 7 bases. Looked up from germline, CDR1 is SGDLS and CDR2 is YYNGEE. There are 16 residues in the CDR3. V shed 2 bases and J 1 base; nucleotides not matched to a gene: 5. The chain's CDR3 is CASSVRDRQNTGELFF. DNA for the CDR3: TGTGCCAGCAGCGTCCGGGACAGACAGAACACCGGGGAGCTGTTTTTT.

The table lists this clone with a count of one. This sequence joins TRBV11-2 and TRBJ1-1, with D unclear. Between the trimmed V and J ends, which lost 4 bases and 9 bases, there was a span of 9 bases. Germline V gene sequence: CDR1 SGHAT, CDR2 FQNNGV. The CDR3 is made up of 11 amino acids. CDR3 protein: CASSSKGQAFF. The CDR3 nucleotides are TGTGCCAGCAGCTCCAAAGGGCAAGCTTTCTTT.

The V and J genes are TRBV18 and TRBJ2-7; 9 bases map to TRBD1. CDR3 length equals 14 residues. Trimming removed 3 bases from V and 3 bases from J; junction bases left unmatched: 3. Germline CDR1 reads KGHSH; CDR2 reads LQKENI. The CDR3 DNA follows: TGTGCCAGCTCACCGGGACAGGGACTCTACGAGCAGTACTTC. It yields the protein CASSPGQGLYEQYF.

This clone was picked up a small number of times. V gene TRBV27 combines with J gene TRBJ2-2; 9 bases fit TRBD1. Trimming removed 5 bases from V and 4 bases from J; junction bases left unmatched: 14. The germline CDR1 and CDR2 sequences are MNHEY and SMNVEV (reference sequence). The CDR3 is 18 residues long. The chain's CDR3 is CASSPDWTGAAITGELFF. CDR3 DNA: TGTGCCAGCAGTCCCGACTGGACAGGGGCTGCAATCACCGGGGAGCTGTTTTTT.

This chain uses TRBV29-1 with TRBJ2-7; D is perhaps TRBD1 or TRBD2 (6 bases each). The CDR3 has 14 residues. V was shortened by 3 bases and J by 5 bases, with 17 bases between the two germline ends. Germline V lookup: CDR1 SQVTM, CDR2 ANQGSEA. CDR3 residues: CSVEGGRGVDEQYF. DNA of the CDR3: TGCAGCGTTGAGGGAGGCAGGGGTGTAGACGAGCAGTACTTC.

This clone was detected a few times. One end of the junction fails to match germline, which may point to a read error. The rearrangement links TRBV28 to TRBJ2-7, with D perhaps matching TRBD2 (5 bases). This CDR3 has 13 residues. CDR1 and CDR2 (germline): MDHEN, SYDVKM. The CDR3 sequence: CATSLSGVDEQYF. CDR3 nucleotides: TGTGCCACCAGTTTATCCGGGGTCGACGAGCAGTACTTC.

V usage is TRBV9 and J usage is TRBJ2-3; 7 nucleotides align to TRBD1. Trimming took 2 bases from V and 0 from J; bases not matched to a gene: 3. The germline CDR1 and CDR2 sequences are SGDLS and YYNGEE. CDR3 length: 15 amino acids. The CDR3 region has the DNA TGTGCCAGCAGCGTCGGGACAGTCAGCACAGATACGCAGTATTTT. Encoded protein: CASSVGTVSTDTQYF.

V is TRBV30 and J is TRBJ2-1; 8 bases map to TRBD2. The germline V gene has CDR1 GTSNPN and CDR2 SVGIG (reference sequence). Trimming at V came to 2 bases and at J to 6 bases, leaving 3 bases not matched to a gene. The CDR3 length is 13 residues. CDR3 coding DNA: TGTGCCTGGAGTCCCGGGACTAGCAATGAGCAGTTCTTC. It codes for CAWSPGTSNEQFF.

The chain is built from TRBV28 and TRBJ2-7; tentative D call: TRBD2 (7 bases). The germline V gene has CDR1 MDHEN and CDR2 SYDVKM. Between the trimmed V and J ends, which lost 10 bases and 6 bases, there was a span of 19 bases. This CDR3 is built from 13 residues. Written as DNA, the CDR3 is TGTGCCACCACAGCCGGGGGGCGAAGCGAGCAGTACTTC. Translation gives CATTAGGRSEQYF.

V is TRBV15 and J is TRBJ2-7; 8 bases align to TRBD2. Germline V CDR1 and CDR2: LNHNV, YYDKDF (reference sequence). There are 15 residues in the CDR3. J was trimmed by 2 bases and V by 1 base; bases with no gene match: 4. The CDR3 DNA reads as TGTGCCACCAGCAGAGGGATTAGCGGGACCTACGAGCAGTACTTC. Its protein product is CATSRGISGTYEQYF.